This TCR beta chain derives from a study of shared clonotypes between healthy human individuals. Study results and limitations: Generation probability values for non-shared clonotypes were lower than those for clonotypes shared by all four donors.

CD45RO-negative, CCR7-positively selected cells formed the naive CD8 fraction, excluding terminally differentiated effector memory CD45RA+ cells. All of the donors resided in Nashville, Tennessee, and each was a Caucasian adult. Concerning this clone itself: The antigen is unknown.

The germline gives CDR1 MDHEN, CDR2 SYDVKM. This CDR3 has 11 amino acids. V was cut by 7 bases and J by 4 bases, with 8 bases left in between. Only in-frame clones appear in the TCRdb table, and some are missing; sequencing was by immunoSEQ multiplex PCR. The repertoire holds 560,000 or so clones, with 90% to 97% as singletons. The chain is built from TRBV28 and TRBJ2-7; D gene uncertain. The TCR comes from a woman aged 30 to 39 in good health. The sequencing sample was made of naive CD8+ T cells sorted from blood. The CDR3 DNA reads as TGTGCCAGCAATCTCGGTTACGAGCAGTACTTC. As protein: CASNLGYEQYF.